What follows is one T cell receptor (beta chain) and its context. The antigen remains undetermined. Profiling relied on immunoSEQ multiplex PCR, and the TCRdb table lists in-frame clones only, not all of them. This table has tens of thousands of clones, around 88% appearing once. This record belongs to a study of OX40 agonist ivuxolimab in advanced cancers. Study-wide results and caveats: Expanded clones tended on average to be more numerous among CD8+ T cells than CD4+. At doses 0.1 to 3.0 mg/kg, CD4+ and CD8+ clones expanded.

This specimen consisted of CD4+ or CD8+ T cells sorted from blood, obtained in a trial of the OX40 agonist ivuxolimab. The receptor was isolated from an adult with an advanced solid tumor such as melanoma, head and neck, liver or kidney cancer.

In DNA form, the CDR3 reads TGCGCCAGCAGTGAGTCGCTCAGGGGACAGCCCCAGCATTTT. Translated, it gives CASSESLRGQPQHF. The chain employs TRBV10-2 and TRBJ1-5, with D possibly being TRBD1 (6 bases). The CDR3 consists of 14 residues. The germline CDR1 and CDR2 sequences are WSHSY and SAAADI. Trimming cost V 0 bases and J 7 bases, with 10 bases left between them.